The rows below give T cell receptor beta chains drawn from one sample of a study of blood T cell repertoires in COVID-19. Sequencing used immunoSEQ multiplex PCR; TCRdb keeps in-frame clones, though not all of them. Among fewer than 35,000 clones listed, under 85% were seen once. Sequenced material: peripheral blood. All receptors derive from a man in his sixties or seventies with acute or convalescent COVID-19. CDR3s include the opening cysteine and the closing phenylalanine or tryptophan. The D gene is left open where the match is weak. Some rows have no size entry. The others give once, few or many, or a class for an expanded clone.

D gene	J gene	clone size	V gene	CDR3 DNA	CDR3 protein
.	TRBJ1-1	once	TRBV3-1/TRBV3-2	TGTGCCAGCAGCTCAGACAGAACCGCGAACACTGAAGCTTTCTTT	CASSSDRTANTEAFF
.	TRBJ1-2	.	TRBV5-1	TGCGCCAGCAGTACTAAGGGGGTAAACTATGGCTACACCTTC	CASSTKGVNYGYTF
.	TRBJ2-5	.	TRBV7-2	TGTGCCAGCAGCCGCCGAAATGGACAGCAAGAGACCCAGTACTTC	CASSRRNGQQETQYF
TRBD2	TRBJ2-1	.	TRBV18	TGTGCCAGCTCTCATGGGACTAGCGGAATCAATGAGCAGTTCTTC	CASSHGTSGINEQFF
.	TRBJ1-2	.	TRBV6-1	TGTGCCAGCAGTGACCCAGGGGCCTATGGCTACACCTTC	CASSDPGAYGYTF
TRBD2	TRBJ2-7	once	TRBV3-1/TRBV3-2	TGTGCCAGCAGCCAACTAGCGGGAGCCGAGCAGTACTTC	CASSQLAGAEQYF
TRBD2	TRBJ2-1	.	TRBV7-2	TGTGCCAGCAGCTTAGGCGGGAGGGGATGGGGTGAGCAGTTCTTC	CASSLGGRGWGEQFF
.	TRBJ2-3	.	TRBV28	TGTGCCAGCACGGCGGCAACAGATACGCAGTATTTT	CASTAATDTQYF
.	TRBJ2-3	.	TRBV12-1	TGTGCCAGCAGCTTTGCCGTCATAGACCGGGTCTTCACAGATACGCAGTATTTT	CASSFAVIDRVFTDTQYF
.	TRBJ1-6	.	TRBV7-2	TGTGCCAGCAGCTTAAATCGTCAGGGGAATTCACCCCTCCACTTT	CASSLNRQGNSPLHF
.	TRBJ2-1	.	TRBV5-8	TGTGCCAGCAGCTTAAGGTTTGGAGATGAGCAGTTCTTC	CASSLRFGDEQFF
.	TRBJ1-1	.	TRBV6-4	TGTGCCAGCAGTGAAGCCAGGGGAACTGAAGCTTTCTTT	CASSEARGTEAFF
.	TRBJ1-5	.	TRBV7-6	TGTGCCAGCAGCTTAGAGGTGGGCTCCTCTGAGGGTAGGTCCCAGCATTTT	CASSLEVGSSEGRSQHF
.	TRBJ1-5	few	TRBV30	TGTGCCTGCGCCCGGGTCGGCAATCAGCCCCAGCATTTT	CACARVGNQPQHF